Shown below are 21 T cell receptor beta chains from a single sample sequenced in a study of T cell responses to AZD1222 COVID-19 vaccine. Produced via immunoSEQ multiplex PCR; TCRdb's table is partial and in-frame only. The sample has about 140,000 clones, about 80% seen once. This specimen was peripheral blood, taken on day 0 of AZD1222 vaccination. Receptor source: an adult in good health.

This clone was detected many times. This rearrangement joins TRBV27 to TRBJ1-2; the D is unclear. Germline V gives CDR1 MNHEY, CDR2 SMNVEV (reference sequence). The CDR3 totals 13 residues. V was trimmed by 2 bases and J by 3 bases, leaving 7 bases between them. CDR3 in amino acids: CASSLGQDYGYTF. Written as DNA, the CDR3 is TGTGCCAGCAGTTTAGGCCAAGACTATGGCTACACCTTC.

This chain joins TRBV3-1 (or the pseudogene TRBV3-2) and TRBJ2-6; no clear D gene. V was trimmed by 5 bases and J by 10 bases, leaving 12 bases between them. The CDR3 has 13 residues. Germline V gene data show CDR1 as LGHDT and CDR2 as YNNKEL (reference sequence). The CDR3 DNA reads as TGTGCCAGCAGCACCCCCCACCTGAACGTCCTGACTTTC. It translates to CASSTPHLNVLTF.

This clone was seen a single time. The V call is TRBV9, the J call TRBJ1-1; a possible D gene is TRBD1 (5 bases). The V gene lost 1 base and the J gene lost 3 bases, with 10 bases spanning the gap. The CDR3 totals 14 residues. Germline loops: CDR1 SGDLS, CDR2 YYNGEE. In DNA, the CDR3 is TGTGCCAGCAGCGTAAAGGGGACGGACACTGAAGCTTTCTTT. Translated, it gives CASSVKGTDTEAFF. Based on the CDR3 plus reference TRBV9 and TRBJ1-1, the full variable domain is DSGVTQTPKHLITATGQRVTLRCSPRSGDLSVYWYQQSLDQGLQFLIQYYNGEERAKGNILERFSAQQFPDLHSELNLSSLELGDSALYFCASSVKGTDTEAFFGQGTRLTVV.

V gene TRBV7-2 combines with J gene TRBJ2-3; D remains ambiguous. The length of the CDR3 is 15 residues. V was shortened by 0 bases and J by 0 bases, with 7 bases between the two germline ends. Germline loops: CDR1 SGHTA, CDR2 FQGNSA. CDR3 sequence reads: CASSLADRSTDTQYF. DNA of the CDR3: TGTGCCAGCAGCTTAGCGGACCGAAGCACAGATACGCAGTATTTT.

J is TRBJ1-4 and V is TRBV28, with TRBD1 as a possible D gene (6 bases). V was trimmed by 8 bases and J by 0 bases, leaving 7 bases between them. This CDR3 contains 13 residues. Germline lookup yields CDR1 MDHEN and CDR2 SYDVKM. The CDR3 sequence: CASRQATNEKLFF. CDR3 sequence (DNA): TGTGCCAGCCGACAGGCAACTAATGAAAAACTGTTTTTT.

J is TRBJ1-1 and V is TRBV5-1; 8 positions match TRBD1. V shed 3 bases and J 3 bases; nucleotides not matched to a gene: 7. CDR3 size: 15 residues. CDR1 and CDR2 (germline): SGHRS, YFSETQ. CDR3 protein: CASSSGQGRDTEAFF. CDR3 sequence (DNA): TGCGCCAGCAGCTCCGGACAGGGTAGGGACACTGAAGCTTTCTTT.

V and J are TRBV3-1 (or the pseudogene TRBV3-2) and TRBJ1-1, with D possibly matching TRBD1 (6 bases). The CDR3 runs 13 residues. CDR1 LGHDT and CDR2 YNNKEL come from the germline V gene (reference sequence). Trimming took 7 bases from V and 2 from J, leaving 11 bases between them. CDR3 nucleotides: TGTGCCAGCACCCAGGGGCTCAACACTGAAGCTTTCTTT. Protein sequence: CASTQGLNTEAFF.

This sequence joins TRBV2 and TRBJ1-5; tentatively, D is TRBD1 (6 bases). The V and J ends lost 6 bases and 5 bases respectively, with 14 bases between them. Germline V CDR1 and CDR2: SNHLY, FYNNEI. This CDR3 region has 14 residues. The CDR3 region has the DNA TGTGCCAGCAGCGAATCTTGGGGGCATCAGCCCCAGCATTTT. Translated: CASSESWGHQPQHF.

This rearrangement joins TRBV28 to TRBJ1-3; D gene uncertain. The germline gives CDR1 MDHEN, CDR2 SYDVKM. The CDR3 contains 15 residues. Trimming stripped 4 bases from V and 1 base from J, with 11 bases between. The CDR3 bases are TGTGCCAGCAGTTCCTGGGTAGAATCTGGAAACACCATATATTTT. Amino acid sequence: CASSSWVESGNTIYF.

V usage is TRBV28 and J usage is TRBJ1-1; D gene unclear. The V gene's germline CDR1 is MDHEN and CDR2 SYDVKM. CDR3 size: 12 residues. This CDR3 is CASKALHTEAFF. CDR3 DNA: TGTGCATCCAAGGCTTTGCACACTGAAGCTTTCTTT.

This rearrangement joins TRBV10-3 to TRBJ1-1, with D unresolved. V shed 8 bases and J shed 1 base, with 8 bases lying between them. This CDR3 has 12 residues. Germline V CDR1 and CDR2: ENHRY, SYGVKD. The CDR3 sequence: CAIGQGNTEAFF. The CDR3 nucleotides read TGTGCCATCGGTCAAGGGAACACTGAAGCTTTCTTT.

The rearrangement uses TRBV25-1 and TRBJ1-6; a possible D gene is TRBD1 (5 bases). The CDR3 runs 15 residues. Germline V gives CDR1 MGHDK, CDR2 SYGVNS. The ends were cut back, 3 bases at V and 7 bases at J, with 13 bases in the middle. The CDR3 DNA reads TGTGCCAGCAGTGACTACGGGGGAAACAATTCACCCCTCCACTTT. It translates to CASSDYGGNNSPLHF.

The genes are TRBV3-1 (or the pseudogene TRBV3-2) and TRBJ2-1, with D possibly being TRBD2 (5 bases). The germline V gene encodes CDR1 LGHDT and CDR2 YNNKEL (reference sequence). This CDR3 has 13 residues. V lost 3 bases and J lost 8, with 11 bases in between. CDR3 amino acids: CASSHPPGYEQFF. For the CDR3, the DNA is TGTGCCAGCAGCCATCCACCGGGGTATGAGCAGTTCTTC.

CDR3 sequence (DNA): TGTGCCAGCAGCCACGACAGGGTCGCGAACACCATATATTTT. Amino acids: CASSHDRVANTIYF. The rearrangement links TRBV5-4 to TRBJ1-3, with 7 nucleotides matching TRBD1. V trimming: 4 bases; J trimming: 7 bases; junction bases outside the gene matches: 8. The germline gives CDR1 SGHNT, CDR2 YYREEE (reference sequence). The CDR3 length is 14 residues.

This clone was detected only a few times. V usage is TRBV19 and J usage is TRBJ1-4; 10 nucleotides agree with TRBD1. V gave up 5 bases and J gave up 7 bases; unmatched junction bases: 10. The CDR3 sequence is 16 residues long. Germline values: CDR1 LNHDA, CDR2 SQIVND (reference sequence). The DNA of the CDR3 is TGTGCCAGTAGTGGACGGACAGGGGGGGAAGGTGAAAAACTGTTTTTT. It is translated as CASSGRTGGEGEKLFF.

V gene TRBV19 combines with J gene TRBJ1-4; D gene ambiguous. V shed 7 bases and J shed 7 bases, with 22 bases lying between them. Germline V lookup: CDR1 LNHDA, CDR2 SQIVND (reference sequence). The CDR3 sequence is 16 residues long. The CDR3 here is CASTSKTTSVGEKLFF. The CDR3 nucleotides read TGTGCCAGTACCTCCAAAACGACATCTGTTGGTGAAAAACTGTTTTTT.

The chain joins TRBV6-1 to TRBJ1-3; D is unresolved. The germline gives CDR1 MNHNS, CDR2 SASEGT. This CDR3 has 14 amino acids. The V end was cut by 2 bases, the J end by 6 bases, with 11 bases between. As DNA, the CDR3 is TGTGCCAGCAGTGAAACCGGGTTTGCAAACACCATATATTTT. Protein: CASSETGFANTIYF.

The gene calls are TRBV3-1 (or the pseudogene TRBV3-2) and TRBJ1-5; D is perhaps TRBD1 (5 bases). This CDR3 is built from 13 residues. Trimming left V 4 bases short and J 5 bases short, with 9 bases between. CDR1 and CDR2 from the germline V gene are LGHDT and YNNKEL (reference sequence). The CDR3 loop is CASSLDIHQPQHF. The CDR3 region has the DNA TGTGCCAGCAGCCTGGACATCCATCAGCCCCAGCATTTT.

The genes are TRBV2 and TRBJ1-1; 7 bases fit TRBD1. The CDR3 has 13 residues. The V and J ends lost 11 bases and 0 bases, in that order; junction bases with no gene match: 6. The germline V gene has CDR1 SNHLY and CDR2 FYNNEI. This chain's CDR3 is CAQAGQLNTEAFF. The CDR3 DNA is TGTGCCCAGGCGGGACAGCTGAACACTGAAGCTTTCTTT.

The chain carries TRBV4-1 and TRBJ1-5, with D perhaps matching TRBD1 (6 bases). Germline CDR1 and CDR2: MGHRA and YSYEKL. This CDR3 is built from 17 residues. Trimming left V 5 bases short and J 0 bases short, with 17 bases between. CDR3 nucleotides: TGCGCCAGCAGCGACCCCATGGGACACCTTAGCAATCAGCCCCAGCATTTT. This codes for CASSDPMGHLSNQPQHF.

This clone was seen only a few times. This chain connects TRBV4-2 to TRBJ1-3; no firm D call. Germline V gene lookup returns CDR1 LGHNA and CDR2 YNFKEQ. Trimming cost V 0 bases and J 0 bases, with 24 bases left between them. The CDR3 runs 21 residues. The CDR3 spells CASSQELITPGRLSSGNTIYF. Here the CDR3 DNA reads TGTGCCAGCAGCCAAGAATTGATTACGCCTGGCAGGCTTTCCTCTGGAAACACCATATATTTT.